These 20 T cell receptor beta chains were sequenced from one sample in a study of tumor and adjacent non-tumor tissue in lung cancer. The library came from three nested PCR rounds adapted from ARM-PCR protocols. One entry per CDR3 protein, called by TCRdb with MiXCR from the multiplex PCR reads. The sample has roughly 120,000 distinct CDR3 sequences, 62% seen once; the top ten hold 15% to 20%. The template was RNA from unsorted bulk tissue. The normal lung tissue was taken more than 3 cm from the tumor edge. Source material: distant non-tumor lung tissue. These TCRs come from a man aged 55 to 69 with non-small cell lung cancer.

This clonotype occurred once. This may arise from a read error, as a much more abundant clone is one base away. The conserved closing phenylalanine or tryptophan is absent in this CDR3, likely reflecting a read error. The chain is built from TRBV28 and TRBJ1-2, with 9 bases identical to TRBD1. The V segment lost 8 bases and the J segment 4 bases; nucleotides outside the gene matches: 2. The germline CDR1 and CDR2 sequences are MDHEN and SYDVKM. CDR3 length equals 12 residues. CDR3 DNA sequence: TGTGCCAGCGAGACAGGGGGCTATGGCTACACCTAC. Residues: CASETGGYGYTY.

A single count supports this clonotype. The chain uses TRBV28 and TRBJ2-5; D is unresolved. This CDR3 is built from 15 residues. Trimming removed 7 bases from V and 2 bases from J, with 17 bases in between. The germline V gene has CDR1 MDHEN and CDR2 SYDVKM. The CDR3 reads CASTLSGEGQETQYF. In DNA, the CDR3 is TGTGCCAGCACTTTGTCTGGGGAAGGGCAAGAGACCCAGTACTTC.

In regard to this clonotype: This may stem from a read error, because a much larger clone lies one nucleotide away. The chain has TRBV7-8 and TRBJ2-1; D call uncertain. CDR1 SGHVS and CDR2 FQNEAQ come from the germline V gene. The CDR3 runs 14 residues. CDR3 sequence (DNA): TGTGCCAACAGCTTCGGGCTTGACTACAATGAGCAGTTCTTC. Translating gives CANSFGLDYNEQFF.

This clonotype appeared a few times. The chain is built from TRBV30 and TRBJ1-1, with D perhaps TRBD1 (6 bases). In germline, CDR1 is GTSNPN, CDR2 SVGIG (reference sequence). This CDR3 contains 15 residues. Trimming stripped 4 bases from V and 0 bases from J, with 15 bases between. CDR3 sequence reads: CAWILPGHLNTEAFF. CDR3 DNA sequence: TGTGCCTGGATCCTACCGGGACACCTGAACACTGAAGCTTTCTTT.

This clonotype has just one count. A much bigger clone sits one base away, suggesting this may be a read error. This chain connects TRBV5-1 to TRBJ2-7; TRBD1 matches at 9 bases. Germline V gives CDR1 SGHRS, CDR2 YFSETQ. The CDR3 extends over 12 amino acids. CDR3 sequence: CASTLGQGEQYF. CDR3 bases: TGCGCCAGCACCTTGGGACAGGGCGAGCAGTACTTC.

Concerning this clonotype itself: One end of the junction is discordant with germline, which a read error may explain. J is TRBJ2-4 and V is TRBV5-1, with D unclear. Germline V lookup: CDR1 SGHRS, CDR2 YFSETQ. CDR3 length: 14 amino acids. CDR3 nucleotide sequence: TGCACCAGCAGCTTGGATATGGGTGGAAACATTCAGTACTTC. Encoded protein: CTSSLDMGGNIQYF.

The chain has TRBV28 and TRBJ2-7; perhaps TRBD1 as D (6 bases). V was shortened by 3 bases and J by 3 bases, with 18 bases between the two germline ends. This CDR3 contains 16 residues. Germline V gene data show CDR1 as MDHEN and CDR2 as SYDVKM. CDR3 protein: CASSFSTGTWNYEQYF. The CDR3 nucleotides read TGTGCCAGCAGTTTCTCAACCGGGACATGGAACTACGAGCAGTACTTC.

For this clonotype: Given a much more abundant clone one base away, this may be a read error. Here the CDR3 DNA reads TGTGCCCGCAGGAGGGACTCCTCAAATGAGCAGTTCTTC. This gives the protein CARRRDSSNEQFF. J is TRBJ2-1 and V is TRBV5-4; tentative D call: TRBD2 (6 bases). The CDR3 covers 13 residues. Germline V gives CDR1 SGHNT, CDR2 YYREEE (reference sequence).

J is TRBJ1-2 and V is TRBV28, with TRBD1 as a possible D gene (6 bases). In germline, CDR1 is MDHEN, CDR2 SYDVKM. V shed 5 bases and J shed 0 bases, with 19 bases lying between them. CDR3 length: 17 amino acids. The chain's CDR3 is CASSTFGGSRTNYGYTF. The CDR3 nucleotides are TGTGCCAGCAGTACTTTCGGGGGCTCGAGAACTAACTATGGCTACACCTTC.

This clonotype was recorded only once. This may come from a read error, since a much larger clone is one base off. The rearrangement uses TRBV12-3 or TRBV12-4 and TRBJ2-1; 9 bases fit TRBD2. The CDR3 is 14 amino acids. CDR3 sequence (DNA): TGTGCCAGCAGTTTACTAGCGGGGTACAATGAGCGGTTCTTC. This encodes CASSLLAGYNERFF.

The chain carries TRBV7-2 and TRBJ2-3; no clear D. The CDR3 runs to 12 residues. From germline, CDR1 is SGHTA and CDR2 FQGNSA. V was trimmed by 2 bases and J by 4 bases, leaving 4 bases between them. CDR3 coding DNA: TGTGCCAGCAGCTTATATGCAGATACGCAGTATTTT. This encodes CASSLYADTQYF.

This chain links TRBV7-9 with TRBJ2-1; maybe TRBD2 (7 bases). V was trimmed by 5 bases and J by 6 bases, leaving 8 bases between them. The CDR3 extends over 12 amino acids. Germline lookup yields CDR1 SEHNR and CDR2 FQNEAQ (reference sequence). DNA for the CDR3: TGTGCCAGCAGCCGGGGGGCCAATGAGCAGTTCTTC. Encoded protein: CASSRGANEQFF.

About this clonotype itself: At one boundary the junction diverges from the germline segment, which might be a read error. The genes are TRBV29-1 and TRBJ2-1; D not resolved. The CDR3 sequence is 15 residues long. The V gene's germline CDR1 is SQVTM and CDR2 ANQGSEA. CDR3 sequence: CSVEGSHNSFNGQFF. CDR3 coding DNA: TGCAGCGTTGAGGGTAGTCACAACTCCTTCAATGGGCAGTTCTTT.

To note about this clonotype: The junction departs from germline at one end; a sequencing error may be responsible. The chain carries TRBV27 and TRBJ1-6, with TRBD1 matching over 7 bases. This CDR3 comprises 15 residues. Germline lookup yields CDR1 MNHEY and CDR2 SMNVEV (reference sequence). This CDR3 reads CASNLTGVGNSPLHF. DNA for the CDR3: TGTGCCAGCAATTTAACAGGGGTAGGTAATTCACCCCTCCACTTT.

A remark on this clonotype: A single base separates this from a much larger clone, so it may be a read error. This rearrangement joins TRBV20-1 to TRBJ2-7; the D is unclear. There are 13 residues in the CDR3. V was clipped by 4 bases and J by 4 bases, with 14 bases between them. The germline V gene has CDR1 DFQATT and CDR2 SNEGSKA (reference sequence). The CDR3 nucleotides are TGCAGTGCTATTCCGAGCCTGTCTTACGAGCAGTACTTC. This codes for CSAIPSLSYEQYF.

V usage is TRBV7-9 and J usage is TRBJ2-2, with D possibly matching TRBD2 (5 bases). This CDR3 contains 16 residues. Germline V gene lookup returns CDR1 SEHNR and CDR2 FQNEAQ (reference sequence). Trimming left V 5 bases short and J 4 bases short, with 17 bases between. The CDR3 region has the DNA TGTGCCAGCAGCCCTCCCTGGGGTCGGGGCACCGGGGAGCTGTTTTTT. The encoded protein is CASSPPWGRGTGELFF. Using reference TRBV7-9 and TRBJ2-2 for the parts outside the CDR3, the full variable domain is DTGVSQNPRHKITKRGQNVTFRCDPISEHNRLYWYRQTLGQGPEFLTYFQNEAQLEKSRLLSDRFSAERPKGSFSTLEIQRTEQGDSAMYLCASSPPWGRGTGELFFGEGSRLTVL.

As regards this clonotype: An end of the junction differs from the germline gene, which may be a read error. This chain uses TRBV12-3 or TRBV12-4 with TRBJ2-5; D could derive from TRBD1 or TRBD2 (6 bases each). This CDR3 has 14 amino acids. The CDR3 DNA sequence: TGTACCAGCAGTTTAGGGGGGCACCAAGATATCCAGTACTTC. This encodes CTSSLGGHQDIQYF.

With regard to this clonotype: Likely a read error: the CDR3 ends without its conserved phenylalanine or tryptophan. This chain links TRBV12-3 or TRBV12-4 with TRBJ2-1, with D tentatively TRBD2 (5 bases). This CDR3 spans 13 amino acids. Trimming removed 5 bases from V and 4 bases from J, with 9 bases in between. CDR3 bases: TGTGCCAGCAGTGAGACGGGGTACAATGAGCAGTTCTCC. This encodes CASSETGYNEQFS.

Concerning this clonotype: A much larger clonotype is one base distant, so this may be a read error. The rearrangement uses TRBV6-6 and TRBJ1-4, with D perhaps matching TRBD1 (6 bases). This CDR3 spans 14 amino acids. V lost 7 bases, J lost 8 bases, and 17 bases lay in between. Germline V CDR1 and CDR2: MNHNY, SVGAGI (reference sequence). The CDR3 coding sequence is TGTGCCAGCAATCCCTCTCCGACAGGAGAAAAACTGTTTTTT. This codes for CASNPSPTGEKLFF.

This clonotype was recorded many times. This chain joins TRBV6-5 and TRBJ2-2; the match to TRBD1 covers 7 bases. This CDR3 contains 15 residues. Germline V gives CDR1 MNHEY, CDR2 SVGAGI. V was pared by 0 bases and J by 7 bases, with 5 bases of the junction left unmatched. The CDR3 loop reads CASSYSPGTDGELFF. CDR3 coding DNA: TGTGCCAGCAGTTACTCACCGGGGACAGACGGGGAGCTGTTTTTT.